This is a list of T cell receptor beta chains from one sample in a study of shared clonotypes between healthy human individuals. This table comes from immunoSEQ multiplex PCR, and its TCRdb copy is limited to in-frame clones, with some not included. The sample includes roughly 2.5 million clones, 90% to 95% of them seen just once. Input material: naive CD4+ T cells sorted from blood. Receptor source: a man between 18 and 29 years old in good health. CDR3s include the opening cysteine and the closing phenylalanine or tryptophan. A D gene is named only where the DNA matches it firmly. The size of a clone is reported for some rows only, either as once, few or many, or as a class for expanded clones.

v_call	d_call	clone_size	j_call	cdr3_aa	cdr3_nt
TRBV6-6	TRBD2	.	TRBJ2-7	CASSKTSGNYEQYF	TGTGCCAGCAGCAAGACTAGCGGGAACTACGAGCAGTACTTC
TRBV10-3	TRBD1	once	TRBJ2-3	CAITRTGPYADTQYF	TGTGCCATCACCCGGACAGGGCCGTACGCAGATACGCAGTATTTT
TRBV5-6	.	.	TRBJ2-7	CASRLGTANPYEQYF	TGTGCCAGCAGGCTAGGGACGGCGAACCCCTACGAGCAGTACTTC
TRBV4-3	TRBD2	.	TRBJ2-3	CASSQTGLAGVTDTQYF	TGCGCCAGCAGCCAAACAGGACTAGCGGGAGTTACAGATACGCAGTATTTT
TRBV30	.	.	TRBJ2-7	CAWREDGYEQYF	TGTGCCTGGAGAGAAGACGGCTACGAGCAGTACTTC
TRBV7-2	.	.	TRBJ2-1	CASSPPSGSYNEQFF	TGTGCCAGCAGCCCCCCCAGCGGGTCCTACAATGAGCAGTTCTTC
TRBV18	TRBD1	.	TRBJ2-5	CASSPAGTGGRETQYF	TGTGCCAGCTCACCGGCCGGGACAGGGGGCCGAGAGACCCAGTACTTC
TRBV19	TRBD2	once	TRBJ2-3	CASRTSGSADTQYF	TGTGCCAGCCGGACTAGCGGGAGCGCAGATACGCAGTATTTT
TRBV7-6	.	.	TRBJ2-1	CASSFGSPGLKSYNEQFF	TGTGCCAGCAGCTTCGGTAGTCCTGGGCTTAAATCCTACAATGAGCAGTTCTTC
TRBV29-1	.	.	TRBJ2-3	CSVAGHFTDTQYF	TGCAGCGTTGCCGGACACTTCACAGATACGCAGTATTTT
TRBV19	.	few	TRBJ2-7	CASSAQGGQYF	TGTGCCAGTAGTGCTCAGGGCGGGCAGTACTTC
TRBV18	TRBD2	.	TRBJ2-7	CASSRAVTSETYEQYF	TGTGCCAGCTCCCGGGCCGTGACTAGCGAAACCTACGAGCAGTACTTC
TRBV15	TRBD2	once	TRBJ2-7	CATSRTSGHSYEQYF	TGTGCCACCAGCAGAACTAGCGGACACTCCTACGAGCAGTACTTC
TRBV2	.	.	TRBJ1-5	CASSGGFGAVGNQPQHF	TGTGCCAGCAGTGGGGGTTTCGGGGCCGTCGGAAATCAGCCCCAGCATTTT
TRBV2	.	.	TRBJ2-3	CASSEARADTDTQYF	TGTGCCAGCAGTGAAGCGCGGGCAGATACAGATACGCAGTATTTT
TRBV7-8	TRBD2	.	TRBJ2-1	CASSFYSGGAYNEQFF	TGTGCCAGCAGCTTTTACAGCGGGGGGGCCTACAATGAGCAGTTCTTC
TRBV5-5	.	.	TRBJ1-6	CASSLGPNNSPLHF	TGTGCCAGCAGCTTGGGACCAAATAATTCACCCCTCCACTTT
TRBV11-2	.	.	TRBJ2-6	CASSLTGAGANVLTF	TGTGCCAGCAGCTTAACGGGTGCAGGGGCCAACGTCCTGACTTTC
TRBV6-6	.	.	TRBJ1-3	CASEPGISGNTIYF	TGTGCCAGCGAACCCGGAATCTCCGGAAACACCATATATTTT
TRBV5-1	.	.	TRBJ2-1	CASSFRGIYNEQFF	TGCGCCAGCAGCTTTAGAGGGATCTACAATGAGCAGTTCTTC
TRBV5-4	TRBD2	.	TRBJ2-1	CASSNAISGTYNEQFF	TGTGCCAGCAGCAACGCTATCAGCGGGACCTACAATGAGCAGTTCTTC
TRBV5-8	.	.	TRBJ1-6	CASSLSVVGNSPLHF	TGTGCCAGCAGCTTGTCGGTGGTCGGAAATTCACCCCTCCACTTT
TRBV7-9	TRBD1	.	TRBJ1-1	CASSVQQGAGTEAFF	TGTGCCAGCAGCGTTCAACAGGGGGCGGGAACTGAAGCTTTCTTT
TRBV5-5	TRBD1	.	TRBJ1-2	CASSTRQGHGYTF	TGTGCCAGCAGCACACGACAGGGGCACGGCTACACCTTC
TRBV15	.	once	TRBJ2-2	CATSKVNPNTGELFF	TGTGCCACCAGCAAGGTCAACCCGAACACCGGGGAGCTGTTTTTT
TRBV7-2	.	.	TRBJ2-1	CASTLGQPGQQFF	TGTGCCAGCACCTTAGGACAGCCGGGCCAGCAGTTCTTC
TRBV5-1	TRBD2	.	TRBJ2-5	CASSISGLALGKTQYF	TGCGCCAGCAGCATCTCGGGACTAGCTTTGGGAAAGACCCAGTACTTC
TRBV5-1	.	once	TRBJ2-7	CASSLYSGSYEQYF	TGCGCCAGCAGCTTGTATTCCGGTTCTTACGAGCAGTACTTC
TRBV7-2	TRBD2	.	TRBJ2-5	CASSLETSLETQYF	TGTGCCAGCAGCTTAGAGACTAGCTTAGAGACCCAGTACTTC
TRBV11-1	TRBD1	few	TRBJ1-1	CASSLRTGSEAFF	TGTGCCAGCAGCTTAAGGACAGGGAGTGAAGCTTTCTTT
TRBV4-2	TRBD2	.	TRBJ2-5	CASSQDETSGSRTQYF	TGTGCCAGCAGCCAAGATGAGACTAGCGGTTCGCGGACCCAGTACTTC
TRBV5-1	.	.	TRBJ2-7	CASSTSAGSYEQYF	TGCGCCAGCTCGACGTCGGCGGGGTCCTACGAGCAGTACTTC
TRBV4-1	.	.	TRBJ1-2	CASRPPGESAYGYTF	TGCGCCAGCAGGCCGCCCGGGGAGAGTGCCTATGGCTACACCTTC
TRBV9	TRBD1	.	TRBJ1-5	CASSGKGQVSNQPQHF	TGTGCCAGCAGCGGAAAGGGACAGGTAAGCAATCAGCCCCAGCATTTT
TRBV6-6	TRBD1	.	TRBJ1-2	CASSYGQGNYGYTF	TGTGCCAGCAGCTACGGACAGGGGAACTATGGCTACACCTTC
TRBV4-1	TRBD1	.	TRBJ1-4	CASSQTGQDRTNEKLFF	TGCGCCAGCAGCCAGACTGGACAGGACCGAACTAATGAAAAACTGTTTTTT
TRBV28	TRBD2	.	TRBJ2-7	CASSLWASGVYEQYF	TGTGCCAGCAGTTTGTGGGCTAGCGGGGTTTACGAGCAGTACTTC
TRBV5-1	.	.	TRBJ2-1	CASSWGSPSYNEQFF	TGCGCCAGCAGCTGGGGGAGCCCCTCCTACAATGAGCAGTTCTTC
TRBV10-3	.	.	TRBJ2-7	CAISKGDDYEQYF	TGTGCCATCAGTAAGGGGGATGACTACGAGCAGTACTTC
TRBV15	TRBD1	.	TRBJ1-2	CATSRINQGAQGYTF	TGTGCCACCAGCAGAATTAATCAGGGGGCGCAAGGCTACACCTTC
TRBV19	.	.	TRBJ1-2	CASSIGRETYGYTF	TGTGCCAGTAGTATCGGCAGGGAGACCTATGGCTACACCTTC
TRBV19	.	.	TRBJ2-4	CASREQGIGKNIQYF	TGTGCCAGTAGGGAACAGGGAATTGGGAAAAACATTCAGTACTTC
TRBV28	TRBD1	.	TRBJ1-2	CASRDRGRNGYTF	TGTGCCAGCAGGGACAGGGGGCGCAATGGCTACACCTTC
TRBV9	TRBD1	.	TRBJ2-3	CASSTSIQGTGGEADTQYF	TGTGCCAGCAGCACGTCTATTCAAGGGACAGGGGGTGAGGCAGATACGCAGTATTTT
TRBV19	.	once	TRBJ2-4	CASSLKTSLAKNIQYF	TGTGCCAGTAGTCTTAAGACATCGTTAGCCAAAAACATTCAGTACTTC
TRBV5-1	.	.	TRBJ1-5	CASLQIGTQPQHF	TGCGCCAGCCTACAGATTGGGACCCAGCCCCAGCATTTT
TRBV4-3	TRBD2	.	TRBJ2-2	CASSQARGGTGELFF	TGCGCCAGCAGCCAAGCGCGGGGGGGCACCGGGGAGCTGTTTTTT